Listed here is a single T cell receptor (beta chain). Antigen unknown. Sorted subsets were amplified in replicate PCRs using 200 to 250 ng DNA, about 30,000 T cell genomes. The table came from immunoSEQ multiplex PCR; TCRdb's copy has only in-frame clones and leaves some out. The repertoire includes 2 million to 2.5 million clones, approximately 96% of them detected once, and roughly 0.13% sits in the top ten. V lost 5 bases and J 4 bases, leaving 11 bases between the germline ends. This CDR3 has 13 residues. Looked up from germline, CDR1 is MDHEN and CDR2 is SYDVKM. These data come from a study of shared clonotypes between healthy human individuals. At the level of the study: The donors, a couple of women and a few men, were aged 18 to 49. Regarding the study as a whole: A generally larger estimated richness was seen in naive subsets than in memory subsets. Sorted-subset samples were not fully sequenced, rarefaction indicated.

This chain connects TRBV28 to TRBJ1-2, with D possibly TRBD1 on 6 matching bases. The sequenced sample consisted of naive CD4+ T cells sorted from blood. Regarding subset: CD45RA+ positively selected. The sequence was collected from a man between 18 and 29 years old in good health. The CDR3 loop reads CASSDRLLYGYTF. The DNA of the CDR3 is TGTGCCAGCAGTGACAGGTTACTCTATGGCTACACCTTC.